What follows is one T cell receptor beta chain and its context. The sample belongs to a study of CD8 T cells in Susac syndrome. RNA in amounts of roughly 0.5 to 1 ug was reverse transcribed with random hexamers. Multiplex PCR with immunoSEQ amplified the TCR beta CDR3 across 54 Vbeta and 13 Jbeta. TCRdb ran MiXCR on the immunoSEQ multiplex PCR reads and lists one entry per CDR3 protein. Altogether about 440,000 distinct CDR3 sequences are present, more than 80% being singletons, with the ten largest covering 0.09% to 0.15%. TCR beta was sequenced from blood CD8+ and CD4+ T cells. Treatment-naive patients with stable or active relapsing-remitting disease served as multiple sclerosis controls. FACS was used to enrich TEMRA cells, whereas the CD8+ and CD4+ T cells were obtained by negative isolation. CDR3 length: 12 amino acids. Germline assignment: CDR1 SGHVS and CDR2 FNYEAQ. The germline V and J ends were trimmed by 2 bases and 7 bases, with 9 bases remaining between them.

This clonotype was obtained from a human donor with multiple sclerosis. The sequenced sample consisted of CD8+ T cells from PBMCs. V usage is TRBV7-6 and J usage is TRBJ2-7; D perhaps matches TRBD2 (6 bases). This chain's CDR3 is CASSLQRGEQYF. The CDR3 bases are TGTGCCAGCAGCTTACAACGGGGGGAGCAGTACTTC.